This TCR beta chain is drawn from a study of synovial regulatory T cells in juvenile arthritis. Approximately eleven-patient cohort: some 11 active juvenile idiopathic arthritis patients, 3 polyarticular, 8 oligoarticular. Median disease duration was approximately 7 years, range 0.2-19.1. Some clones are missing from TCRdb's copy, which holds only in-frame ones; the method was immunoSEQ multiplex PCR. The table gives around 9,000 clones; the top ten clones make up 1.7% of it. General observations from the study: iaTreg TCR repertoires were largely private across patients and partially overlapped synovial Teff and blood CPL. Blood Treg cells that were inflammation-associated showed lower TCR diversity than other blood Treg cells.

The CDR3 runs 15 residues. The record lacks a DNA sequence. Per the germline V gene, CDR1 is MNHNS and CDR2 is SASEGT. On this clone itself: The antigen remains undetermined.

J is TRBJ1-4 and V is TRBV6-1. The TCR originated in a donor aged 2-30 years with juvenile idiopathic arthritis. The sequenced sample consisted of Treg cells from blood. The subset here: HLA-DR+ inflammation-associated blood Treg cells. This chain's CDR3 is CASSEPGSGNEKLFF.